The 19 T cell receptor beta chains reported below all come from one sample, sequenced in a study of T-cell reconstitution after alpha-beta-depleted transplantation in children. This sample's TCRbeta library carried unique molecular identifier barcodes. Via MiXCR, TCRdb re-called the PCR reads, giving one row per CDR3 protein. The sample carries around 500,000 distinct CDR3 sequences, 9.5% to 15% recorded once. Sequenced here: PBMCs from the stem cell graft donor, sampled from the stem cell graft. These TCRs come from a human donor who donated a stem cell graft to a child with combined immunodeficiency.

This clonotype was recorded a few times. The chain employs TRBV4-2 and TRBJ2-1; 12 bases align to TRBD2. CDR3 length: 18 amino acids. Germline V lookup: CDR1 LGHNA, CDR2 YNFKEQ. The trim removed 4 bases at V and 0 bases at J, leaving 7 bases unmatched. DNA of the CDR3: TGTGCCAGCAGCCGGGGACTAGCGGGCCCGGGCTCCTACAATGAGCAGTTCTTC. Its protein product is CASSRGLAGPGSYNEQFF.

This clonotype turned up a few times. As DNA, the CDR3 is TGTGCCAGCAATAGCGGAAACAATGAGCAGTTCTTC. Amino acids: CASNSGNNEQFF. The rearrangement uses TRBV12-3 or TRBV12-4 and TRBJ2-1; perhaps TRBD2 as D (6 bases). Trimming cost V 7 bases and J 5 bases, with 9 bases left between them. The length of the CDR3 is 12 residues.

This clonotype was counted only a few times. The chain recombines TRBV20-1 with TRBJ2-3; D gene ambiguous. There are 16 residues in the CDR3. Germline V gene lookup returns CDR1 DFQATT and CDR2 SNEGSKA (reference sequence). The V and J ends lost 6 bases and 2 bases respectively, with 21 bases between them. CDR3 sequence reads: CSAKARASLFTDTQYF. The CDR3 DNA sequence: TGCAGTGCCAAAGCACGGGCCAGCCTCTTCACAGATACGCAGTATTTT.

The sample holds many counts of this clonotype. This chain connects TRBV9 to TRBJ2-7; tentative D call: TRBD2 (7 bases). The length of the CDR3 is 16 residues. The V gene lost 0 bases and the J gene lost 4 bases, with 17 bases spanning the gap. In germline, CDR1 is SGDLS, CDR2 YYNGEE. The CDR3 DNA is TGTGCCAGCAGCGTAGAACCGGGGGGCTCAGCGTACGAGCAGTACTTC. Translation gives CASSVEPGGSAYEQYF.

This clonotype was counted a few times. The junction does not match germline at one end; this may be a read error. The rearrangement links TRBV6-5 to TRBJ2-7; tentatively, D is TRBD2 (6 bases). The CDR3 runs 12 residues. CDR1 and CDR2 from the germline V gene are MNHEY and SVGAGI. The CDR3 loop reads CAGRGAGGEQYF. CDR3 bases: TGTGCCGGCAGAGGGGCTGGGGGGGAGCAGTACTTC.

The V call is TRBV7-2, the J call TRBJ2-3; 11 bases line up with TRBD2. CDR1 is SGHTA, CDR2 FQGNSA, per germline. Trimming cost V 5 bases and J 0 bases; bases outside gene matches: 4. CDR3 length: 16 residues. Here the CDR3 reads CASSLSGGASTDTQYF. The CDR3 nucleotides read TGTGCCAGCAGCCTTAGCGGGGGGGCGAGCACAGATACGCAGTATTTT.

About this clonotype: Its ends do not fully match the called genes, so a read error is possible. The rearrangement joins TRBV12-3 or TRBV12-4 to TRBJ2-7; TRBD2 agrees at 10 bases. The CDR3 spans 16 residues. The CDR3 here is CVSTQGLAVSSYEQYF. The CDR3 coding sequence is TGTGTCAGCACTCAAGGACTAGCGGTTAGCTCCTACGAGCAGTACTTC.

The table lists this clonotype with many counts. The chain couples TRBV28 to TRBJ2-7; D might be TRBD1 (5 bases). The CDR3 loop spans 10 amino acids. The V end lost 8 bases, the J end lost 5 bases, and 7 bases lay between the germline ends. From germline, CDR1 is MDHEN and CDR2 SYDVKM. The CDR3 spells CASSRDEQYF. The DNA for the CDR3 is TGTGCCAGCTCCAGGGACGAGCAGTACTTC.

The chain has TRBV4-1 and TRBJ2-1, with a possible D match to TRBD1 (6 bases). V gave up 4 bases and J gave up 4 bases, with 14 bases separating them. The CDR3 sequence is 15 residues long. Germline CDR1 and CDR2: MGHRA and YSYEKL. The CDR3 reads CASSPLDSLYNEQFF. The DNA for the CDR3 is TGCGCCAGCAGCCCCTTGGACAGCCTATACAATGAGCAGTTCTTC.

The sample holds many counts of this clonotype. The chain uses TRBV28 and TRBJ2-2; possible D gene TRBD1, 6 bases. From germline, CDR1 is MDHEN and CDR2 SYDVKM. The ends were cut back, 7 bases at V and 1 base at J, with 16 bases in the middle. This CDR3 region has 16 residues. The CDR3 coding sequence is TGTGCCAGCAACCCACAGGGAATGCTGAACACCGGGGAGCTGTTTTTT. Amino acids: CASNPQGMLNTGELFF. The full variable domain, its missing parts supplied by reference TRBV28 and TRBJ2-2, is DVKVTQSSRYLVKRTGEKVFLECVQDMDHENMFWYRQDPGLGLRLIYFSYDVKMKEKGDIPEGYSVSREKKERFSLILESASTNQTSMYLCASNPQGMLNTGELFFGEGSRLTVL.

In this sample, this clonotype turned up a few times. The chain links TRBV18 to TRBJ2-7; 13 positions match TRBD2. Germline CDR1 and CDR2: KGHSH and LQKENI. The CDR3 has 16 amino acids. Trimming removed 2 bases from V and 3 bases from J; junction bases left unmatched: 4. The CDR3 DNA sequence: TGTGCCAGCTCACCAATTAGGACTAGCGGGAGCTACGAGCAGTACTTC. Translating gives CASSPIRTSGSYEQYF.

This chain links TRBV20-1 with TRBJ2-3; weak D call: TRBD1 (5 bases). The V gene lost 3 bases and the J gene lost 3 bases, with 13 bases spanning the gap. Germline values: CDR1 DFQATT, CDR2 SNEGSKA (reference sequence). There are 14 residues in the CDR3. CDR3 region: CSARGLGDTDTQYF. The CDR3, as DNA: TGCAGTGCTAGGGGCCTAGGGGATACAGATACGCAGTATTTT.

This clonotype was counted many times. The chain couples TRBV29-1 to TRBJ1-5, with D tentatively TRBD1 (6 bases). With 4 bases removed from V and 4 bases from J, the gap between germline ends came to 8 bases. The CDR3 consists of 12 residues. In germline, CDR1 is SQVTM, CDR2 ANQGSEA. The CDR3 here is CSVGDKNQPQHF. The CDR3 DNA is TGCAGCGTTGGGGACAAAAATCAGCCCCAGCATTTT.

J is TRBJ2-5 and V is TRBV20-1; D is unclear. Trimming took 0 bases from V and 0 from J, leaving 11 bases between them. This CDR3 contains 15 residues. In germline, CDR1 is DFQATT, CDR2 SNEGSKA (reference sequence). The CDR3 region is CSARDGMVNQETQYF. The CDR3 nucleotides are TGCAGTGCTAGAGATGGGATGGTAAACCAAGAGACCCAGTACTTC.

The chain is built from TRBV10-3 and TRBJ2-1; D may be TRBD2 (5 bases). The CDR3 runs 18 residues. CDR1 is ENHRY and CDR2 is SYGVKD in the germline V gene. V was shortened by 0 bases and J by 0 bases, with 15 bases between the two germline ends. CDR3: CAISESKVAQSSYNEQFF. In DNA form, the CDR3 reads TGTGCCATCAGTGAGTCGAAGGTAGCGCAAAGCTCCTACAATGAGCAGTTCTTC.

This clonotype was seen more than once but under ten times. The chain couples TRBV11-3 to TRBJ2-1, with D maybe TRBD2 (5 bases). The V gene's germline CDR1 is SGHNT and CDR2 YENEEA. This CDR3 region has 13 residues. Trimming pared 5 bases from V and 8 bases from J, leaving 13 bases between. This CDR3 is CASSEDSWDEQFF. The CDR3 bases are TGTGCCAGCAGCGAGGACTCGTGGGATGAGCAGTTCTTC.

This clonotype was observed at least ten times. The CDR3 DNA reads TGTGCCAGCAGTTGGACAGGGGGCCAAGAGACCCAGTACTTC. As protein: CASSWTGGQETQYF. This chain joins TRBV6-5 and TRBJ2-5; TRBD1 matches 10 bases. CDR1 and CDR2 (germline): MNHEY, SVGAGI. The J segment lost 1 base and the V segment lost 4 bases, leaving 0 bases of the junction unmatched. The CDR3 has 14 amino acids.

The chain combines TRBV7-9 with TRBJ2-1, with D perhaps TRBD2 (6 bases). CDR3 length equals 13 residues. V was trimmed by 4 bases and J by 7 bases, leaving 11 bases between them. Germline-derived CDR1 and CDR2 are SEHNR and FQNEAQ (reference sequence). CDR3 sequence (DNA): TGTGCCAGCAGCTGGGGGACTTTAAATGAGCAGTTCTTC. This codes for CASSWGTLNEQFF.

The sample holds a few counts of this clonotype. The chain carries TRBV20-1 and TRBJ2-1; 12 nucleotides match TRBD2. The CDR3 is 17 residues long. With V trimmed by 1 base and J by 5 bases, 9 bases remained unmatched. Germline V CDR1 and CDR2: DFQATT, SNEGSKA (reference sequence). The DNA for the CDR3 is TGCAGTGCTAGAGGCTTGGGACTAGCGGGCGATAACAATGAGCAGTTCTTC. Protein: CSARGLGLAGDNNEQFF.